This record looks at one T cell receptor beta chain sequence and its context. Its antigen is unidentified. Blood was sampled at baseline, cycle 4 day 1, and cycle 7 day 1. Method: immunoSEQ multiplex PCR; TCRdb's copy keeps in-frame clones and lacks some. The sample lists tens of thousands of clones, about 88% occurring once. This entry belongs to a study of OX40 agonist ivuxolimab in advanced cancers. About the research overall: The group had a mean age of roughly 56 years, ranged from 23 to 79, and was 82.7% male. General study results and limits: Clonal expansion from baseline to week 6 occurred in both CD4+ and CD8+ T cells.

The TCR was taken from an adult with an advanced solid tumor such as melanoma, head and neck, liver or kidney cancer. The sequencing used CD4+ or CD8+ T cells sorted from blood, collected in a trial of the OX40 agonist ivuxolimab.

This chain's CDR3 is CSASSRDSLFF. The CDR3 DNA is TGCAGTGCTAGTTCCCGGGACAGTCTGTTTTTT. V is TRBV20-1 and J is TRBJ1-4, with 7 positions matching TRBD1. CDR1 DFQATT and CDR2 SNEGSKA come from the germline V gene (reference sequence). The CDR3 contains 11 residues. Trimming at V came to 3 bases and at J to 14 bases, leaving 6 bases not matched to a gene.